The next 20 T cell receptor beta chains were all read from a single sample in a study of blood T cell repertoires in COVID-19. TCRdb keeps only in-frame clones here, not all; method: immunoSEQ multiplex PCR. The data hold hundreds of thousands of clones, with 70% to 90% observed a single time. Sample: peripheral blood. Receptors originate from a woman in her fifties or sixties with COVID-19, enrolled during active disease.

The J gene is TRBJ1-1, the V gene TRBV6-2 or TRBV6-3; unclear D gene. The V and J ends lost 5 bases and 1 base respectively, with 8 bases between them. The length of the CDR3 is 13 residues. Germline V gives CDR1 MNHEY, CDR2 SVGEGT. CDR3 amino acids: CASSNLRNTEAFF. CDR3 nucleotides: TGTGCCAGCAGTAACCTGAGGAACACTGAAGCTTTCTTT.

The V and J genes are TRBV6-5 and TRBJ1-2, with 8 bases aligning to TRBD1. This CDR3 has 14 residues. V lost 5 bases and J lost 5; bases outside the gene matches: 7. The V gene's germline CDR1 is MNHEY and CDR2 SVGAGI. As DNA, the CDR3 is TGTGCCAGCAGTCCGGACAGGGACAGGTATGGCTACACCTTC. Protein: CASSPDRDRYGYTF.

The rearrangement joins TRBV25-1 to TRBJ2-3; maybe TRBD1 (6 bases). The CDR3 covers 13 residues. Trimming cost V 8 bases and J 1 base, with 10 bases left between them. Germline CDR1 is MGHDK and CDR2 is SYGVNS. The CDR3 nucleotides are TGTGCCAGCGGGACACGGGGCACAGATACGCAGTATTTT. Amino acids: CASGTRGTDTQYF.

This chain joins TRBV4-2 and TRBJ2-7; 13 bases agree with TRBD2. This CDR3 contains 16 residues. J gave up 2 bases and V 3 bases, and 4 bases lay outside the gene matches. Germline-derived CDR1 and CDR2 are LGHNA and YNFKEQ. Written as DNA, the CDR3 is TGTGCCAGCAGCCAGGGACTAGCGGGGACCCCCTACGAGCAGTACTTC. It specifies CASSQGLAGTPYEQYF.

This clone was observed a few times. The chain links TRBV7-2 to TRBJ1-1; TRBD1 aligns across 8 bases. Germline V CDR1 and CDR2: SGHTA, FQGNSA. J was trimmed by 10 bases and V by 5 bases; bases with no gene match: 12. There are 14 residues in the CDR3. Here the CDR3 DNA reads TGTGCCAGCAGCGAGACAGGGGCCCCCTTAGGAGCTTTCTTT. As protein: CASSETGAPLGAFF. Complete variable domain (other parts from reference TRBV7-2 and TRBJ1-1): GAGVSQSPSNKVTEKGKDVELRCDPISGHTALYWYRQSLGQGLEFLIYFQGNSAPDKSGLPSDRFSAERTGGSVSTLTIQRTQQEDSAVYLCASSETGAPLGAFFGQGTRLTVV.

The chain carries TRBV19 and TRBJ1-2; D is unresolved. The CDR3 runs to 14 residues. The germline V and J ends were trimmed by 7 bases and 8 bases, with 20 bases remaining between them. CDR1 is LNHDA and CDR2 is SQIVND in the germline V gene (reference sequence). The DNA for the CDR3 is TGTGCCAGTACCACCTCCCAAACGCGGGAAGGCTACACCTTC. This encodes CASTTSQTREGYTF. Combining the CDR3 with reference TRBV19 and TRBJ1-2 gives the whole variable domain DGGITQSPKYLFRKEGQNVTLSCEQNLNHDAMYWYRQDPGQGLRLIYYSQIVNDFQKGDIAEGYSVSREKKESFPLTVTSAQKNPTAFYLCASTTSQTREGYTFGSGTRLTVV.

The rearrangement links TRBV13 to TRBJ2-5, with D hard to call. The V gene's germline CDR1 is PRHDT and CDR2 FYEKMQ (reference sequence). The CDR3 sequence is 13 residues long. V was pared by 4 bases and J by 3 bases, with 9 bases between. CDR3 nucleotides: TGTGCCAGCAGCTCCGGGTTTGAAGAGACCCAGTACTTC. Its protein product is CASSSGFEETQYF.

The gene calls are TRBV3-1 (or the pseudogene TRBV3-2) and TRBJ2-1; D call uncertain. This CDR3 has 13 amino acids. V dropped 6 bases and J dropped 0 bases, with 6 bases sitting between them. The germline CDR1 and CDR2 sequences are LGHDT and YNNKEL (reference sequence). CDR3: CASSPGSYNEQFF. In DNA form, the CDR3 reads TGTGCCAGCAGTCCCGGCTCCTACAATGAGCAGTTCTTC.

This chain joins TRBV3-1 (or the pseudogene TRBV3-2) and TRBJ1-3, with unresolved D. The CDR3 is 14 residues long. CDR1 LGHDT and CDR2 YNNKEL come from the germline V gene (reference sequence). V was clipped by 7 bases and J by 4 bases, with 14 bases between them. The CDR3 region is CASTVLPGGNTIYF. DNA for the CDR3: TGTGCCAGCACCGTCCTACCCGGGGGAAACACCATATATTTT.

The chain is built from TRBV28 and TRBJ1-2, with 10 bases matching TRBD1. The CDR3 covers 14 residues. Germline CDR1 and CDR2: MDHEN and SYDVKM. With 7 bases clipped from V and 6 bases from J, the junction kept 8 bases outside the gene matches. This CDR3 reads CASTSYGQGDGYTF. The CDR3 nucleotides are TGTGCCAGCACCTCTTACGGACAGGGGGATGGCTACACCTTC.

The rearrangement uses TRBV2 and TRBJ1-1; unclear D gene. The germline CDR1 and CDR2 sequences are SNHLY and FYNNEI. Trimming took 2 bases from V and 6 from J, leaving 10 bases between them. This CDR3 is built from 13 residues. DNA of the CDR3: TGTGCCAGCAGTGAACGGATTAGCGCTGAAGCTTTCTTT. This gives the protein CASSERISAEAFF.

V and J are TRBV7-9 and TRBJ2-5, with D tentatively TRBD2 (8 bases). Trimming removed 5 bases from V and 3 bases from J, with 16 bases in between. In germline, CDR1 is SEHNR, CDR2 FQNEAQ (reference sequence). This CDR3 spans 15 amino acids. The CDR3: CASSPRGGQKETQYF. The CDR3 DNA is TGTGCCAGCAGCCCCCGGGGGGGACAGAAAGAGACCCAGTACTTC.

The V and J genes are TRBV24-1 and TRBJ2-5; D is unresolved. V lost 3 bases, J lost 2 bases, and 15 bases lay in between. There are 16 residues in the CDR3. The germline gives CDR1 KGHDR, CDR2 SFDVKD. CDR3 amino acids: CATSDMNTKTQETQYF. CDR3 nucleotides: TGTGCCACCAGTGATATGAATACCAAGACTCAAGAGACCCAGTACTTC.

The V call is TRBV9, the J call TRBJ1-2, with 7 bases fitting TRBD1. The CDR3 totals 14 residues. CDR1 and CDR2 (germline): SGDLS, YYNGEE. The J segment lost 3 bases and the V segment lost 0 bases, leaving 2 bases of the junction unmatched. In nucleotides, the CDR3 is TGTGCCAGCAGCGTAGAGGGGGCGGACTATGGCTACACCTTC. It specifies CASSVEGADYGYTF.

The chain recombines TRBV9 with TRBJ2-2; 10 positions match TRBD2. V lost 0 bases, J lost 5 bases, and 4 bases stayed unmatched. This CDR3 is 16 amino acids long. Germline CDR1 SGDLS, CDR2 YYNGEE. The DNA of the CDR3 is TGTGCCAGCAGCGTAGCAAGCGGGGGGGGAACCGGGGAGCTGTTTTTT. This encodes CASSVASGGGTGELFF.

V usage is TRBV5-4 and J usage is TRBJ1-2; TRBD1 is a possible D gene (6 bases). The germline CDR1 and CDR2 sequences are SGHNT and YYREEE (reference sequence). The CDR3 is 14 residues long. V dropped 3 bases and J dropped 3 bases, with 12 bases sitting between them. CDR3 loop: CASSSSTGHYGYTF. In DNA, the CDR3 is TGTGCCAGCAGCTCCTCGACAGGTCACTATGGCTACACCTTC.

The V gene is TRBV7-9, the J gene TRBJ1-2; no reliable D call. The CDR3 is 14 amino acids. V was clipped by 3 bases and J by 3 bases, with 11 bases between them. Germline lookup yields CDR1 SEHNR and CDR2 FQNEAQ (reference sequence). The CDR3 DNA follows: TGTGCCAGCAGCTTTTCAGAGGTCGACTATGGCTACACCTTC. Its protein is CASSFSEVDYGYTF. Full variable domain (rest looked up from reference TRBV7-9 and TRBJ1-2): DTGVSQNPRHKITKRGQNVTFRCDPISEHNRLYWYRQTLGQGPEFLTYFQNEAQLEKSRLLSDRFSAERPKGSFSTLEIQRTEQGDSAMYLCASSFSEVDYGYTFGSGTRLTVV.

This chain connects TRBV2 to TRBJ2-7; 9 bases are a match to TRBD1. This CDR3 spans 14 amino acids. V shed 7 bases and J 3 bases; nucleotides not matched to a gene: 7. In germline, CDR1 is SNHLY, CDR2 FYNNEI. The chain's CDR3 is CASNLSDRGYEQYF. The CDR3 DNA reads as TGTGCCAGCAATCTTTCGGACAGGGGCTACGAGCAGTACTTC.

This chain joins TRBV6-5 and TRBJ1-1; the D gene is possibly TRBD1 (6 bases). The CDR3 contains 14 residues. In germline, CDR1 is MNHEY, CDR2 SVGAGI. V was pared by 3 bases and J by 3 bases, with 11 bases between. CDR3 coding DNA: TGTGCCAGCAGTTATAGTCGGACAGACACTGAAGCTTTCTTT. This codes for CASSYSRTDTEAFF.

The chain employs TRBV9 and TRBJ2-1, with 8 bases identical to TRBD2. V was clipped by 4 bases and J by 0 bases; unmatched bases: 3. This CDR3 is 15 amino acids long. Per the germline V gene, CDR1 is SGDLS and CDR2 is YYNGEE. The CDR3, as DNA: TGTGCCAGCAGCTCAGCGGGGGACTCCTACAATGAGCAGTTCTTC. Protein product: CASSSAGDSYNEQFF.